This TCR beta chain was documented in a study of CD8+CD57+ T cells in acquired aplastic anemia. Researchers used genomic DNA as the template to profile TCR beta VDJ and CDR3. TCRdb re-called the reads with MiXCR, one entry per CDR3 protein. The sample contains more than 250,000 distinct CDR3 sequences, 50% to 70% of which appear only once. Sequenced sample: sorted CD4+, CD8+, or CD8+CD57+ T cells (not recorded which) from PBMCs. This TCR was recovered from a human donor with severe aplastic anemia or a healthy control (not recorded which).

The CDR3 bases are TGTGCCAGCAGCAGAGGGAGCCAGGGATACGAGCAGTACTTC. Translation gives CASSRGSQGYEQYF. The rearrangement uses TRBV12-3 or TRBV12-4 and TRBJ2-7, with D perhaps being TRBD1 or TRBD2 (5 bases each). V was cut by 6 bases and J by 4 bases, with 16 bases left in between. The CDR3 contains 14 residues.